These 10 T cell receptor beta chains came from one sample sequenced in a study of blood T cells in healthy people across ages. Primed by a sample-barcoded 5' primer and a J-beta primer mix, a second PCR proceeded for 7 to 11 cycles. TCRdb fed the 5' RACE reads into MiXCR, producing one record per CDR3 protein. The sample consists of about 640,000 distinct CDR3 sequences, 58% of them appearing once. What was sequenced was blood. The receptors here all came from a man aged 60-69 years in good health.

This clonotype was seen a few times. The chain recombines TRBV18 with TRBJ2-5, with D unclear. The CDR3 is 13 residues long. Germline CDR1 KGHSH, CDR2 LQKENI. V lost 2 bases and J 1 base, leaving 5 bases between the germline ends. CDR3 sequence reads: CASSPVGQETQYF. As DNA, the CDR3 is TGTGCCAGCTCACCAGTCGGCCAAGAGACCCAGTACTTC.

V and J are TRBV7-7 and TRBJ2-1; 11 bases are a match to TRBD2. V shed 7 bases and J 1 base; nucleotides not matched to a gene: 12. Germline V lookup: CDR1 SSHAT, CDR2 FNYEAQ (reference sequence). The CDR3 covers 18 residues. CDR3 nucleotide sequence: TGTGCCAGCAACCGACTAGCGGGACCCGTGGGATCCTACAATGAGCAGTTCTTC. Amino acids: CASNRLAGPVGSYNEQFF.

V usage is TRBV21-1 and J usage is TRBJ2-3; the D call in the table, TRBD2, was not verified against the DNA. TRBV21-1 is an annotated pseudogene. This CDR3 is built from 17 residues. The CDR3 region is CASRGDGMVAGVYTQYF. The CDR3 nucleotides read TGTGCCAGCAGAGGGGATGGTATGGTAGCGGGGGTATATACGCAGTATTTT.

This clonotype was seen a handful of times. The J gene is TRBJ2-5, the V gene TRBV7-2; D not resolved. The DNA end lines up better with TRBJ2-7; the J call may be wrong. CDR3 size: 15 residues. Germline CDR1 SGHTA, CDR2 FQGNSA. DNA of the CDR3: TGTGCCAGCAGCTTACAGCCCCACCCACTCTACGAGCAGTACTTC. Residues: CASSLQPHPLYEQYF.

The CDR3: CAVQGNEKLFF. The DNA of the CDR3 is TGTGCCGTCCAGGGTAATGAAAAACTGTTTTTT. This chain links TRBV3-1 with TRBJ1-4, with D possibly matching TRBD1 (5 bases). This CDR3 is built from 11 residues. Trimming pared 11 bases from V and 4 bases from J, leaving 8 bases between. The germline V gene has CDR1 LGHDT and CDR2 YNNKEL (reference sequence). Combining the CDR3 with reference TRBV3-1 and TRBJ1-4 gives the whole variable domain DTAVSQTPKYLVTQMGNDKSIKCEQNLGHDTMYWYKQDSKKFLKIMFSYNNKELIINETVPNRFSPKSPDKAHLNLHINSLELGDSAVYFCAVQGNEKLFFGSGTQLSVL.

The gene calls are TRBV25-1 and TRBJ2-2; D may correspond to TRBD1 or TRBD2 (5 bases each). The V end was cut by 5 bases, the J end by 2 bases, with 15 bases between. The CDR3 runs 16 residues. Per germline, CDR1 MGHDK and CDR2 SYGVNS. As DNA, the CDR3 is TGTGCCAGCAGTAGGGACGGCGGATCAAACACCGGGGAGCTGTTTTTT. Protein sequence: CASSRDGGSNTGELFF.

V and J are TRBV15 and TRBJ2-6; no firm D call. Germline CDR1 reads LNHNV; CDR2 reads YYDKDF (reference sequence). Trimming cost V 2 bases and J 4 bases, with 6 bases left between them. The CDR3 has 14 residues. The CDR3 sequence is CATSRQSGANVLTF. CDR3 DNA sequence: TGTGCCACCAGCAGACAGTCCGGGGCCAACGTCCTGACTTTC. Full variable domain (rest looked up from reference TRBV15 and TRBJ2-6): DAMVIQNPRYQVTQFGKPVTLSCSQTLNHNVMYWYQQKSSQAPKLLFHYYDKDFNNEADTPDNFQSRRPNTSFCFLDIRSPGLGDTAMYLCATSRQSGANVLTFGAGSRLTVL.

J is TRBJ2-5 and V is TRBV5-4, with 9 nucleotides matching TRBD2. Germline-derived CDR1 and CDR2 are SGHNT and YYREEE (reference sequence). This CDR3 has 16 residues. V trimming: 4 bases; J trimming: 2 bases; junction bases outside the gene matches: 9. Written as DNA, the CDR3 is TGTGCCAGCAGCGTCGCTAGCGGGGCGCTACAAGAGACCCAGTACTTC. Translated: CASSVASGALQETQYF.

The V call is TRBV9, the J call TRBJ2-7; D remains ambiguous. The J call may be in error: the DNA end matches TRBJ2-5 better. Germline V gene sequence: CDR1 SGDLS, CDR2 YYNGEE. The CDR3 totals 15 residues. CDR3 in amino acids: CASSVGGLGVETQYF. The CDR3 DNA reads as TGTGCCAGCAGCGTAGGAGGTCTTGGGGTAGAGACCCAGTACTTC.

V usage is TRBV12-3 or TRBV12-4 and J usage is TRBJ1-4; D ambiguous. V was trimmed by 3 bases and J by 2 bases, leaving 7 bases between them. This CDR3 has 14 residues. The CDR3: CASSFAQTNEKLFF. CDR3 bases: TGTGCCAGCAGTTTTGCCCAGACTAATGAAAAACTGTTTTTT.